This paragraph reports one T cell receptor (beta chain). The antigen is undetermined. Other nucleotide sequences from this sample produce the same CDR3. The V end lost 2 bases, the J end lost 7 bases, and 6 bases lay between the germline ends. CDR1 is MDHEN and CDR2 is SYDVKM in the germline V gene. This CDR3 has 12 amino acids. TCRdb keeps only in-frame clones here, not all; method: immunoSEQ multiplex PCR. The sample has around 94,000 clones; about nine tenths are singletons. The data originate from a study of a mutant IDH1 vaccine in newly diagnosed glioma. The wider study: Earlier therapy was either radiotherapy, temozolomide, or both, and most got both.

Time point reported: week 47, end of study. One vaccine dose held 300 ug of mutant IDH1 20-mer peptide and came with topical imiquimod. The TCR comes from a woman aged 45 to 65 with glioma. The sample in question was PBMCs, obtained from a glioma patient whose treatment included an IDH1 peptide vaccine. The rearrangement uses TRBV28 and TRBJ1-3, with D perhaps matching TRBD1 (6 bases). This CDR3 reads CASSLRGNTIYF. The CDR3 DNA sequence: TGTGCCAGCAGTTTAAGGGGGAACACCATATATTTT.